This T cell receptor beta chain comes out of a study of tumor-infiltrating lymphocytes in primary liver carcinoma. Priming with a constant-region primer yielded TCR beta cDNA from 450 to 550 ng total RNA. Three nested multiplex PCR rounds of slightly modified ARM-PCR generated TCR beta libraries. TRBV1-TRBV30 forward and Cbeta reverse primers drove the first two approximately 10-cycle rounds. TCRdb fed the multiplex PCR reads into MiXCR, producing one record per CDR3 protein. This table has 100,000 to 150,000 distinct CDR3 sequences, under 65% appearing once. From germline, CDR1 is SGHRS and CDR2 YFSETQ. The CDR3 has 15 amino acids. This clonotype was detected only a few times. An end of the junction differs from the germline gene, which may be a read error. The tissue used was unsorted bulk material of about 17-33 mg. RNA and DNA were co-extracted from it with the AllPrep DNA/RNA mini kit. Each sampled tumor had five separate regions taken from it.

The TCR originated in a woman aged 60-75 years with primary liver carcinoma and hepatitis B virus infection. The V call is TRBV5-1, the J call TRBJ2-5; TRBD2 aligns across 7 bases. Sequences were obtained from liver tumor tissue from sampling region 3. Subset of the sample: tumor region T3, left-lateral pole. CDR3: CASSLSAGRQETQHF. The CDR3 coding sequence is TGCGCCAGCAGCTTGTCAGCGGGGCGTCAGGAGACCCAGCACTTC.